This T cell receptor (beta chain) was observed in a study of patients and donors after allogeneic stem cell transplantation. This clonotype was detected a few times. MiXCR was run by TCRdb on the RT-PCR reads, yielding one entry per CDR3 protein. This table has hundreds of thousands of distinct CDR3 sequences, approximately 16% appearing once. This receptor was identified in a human donor who was either an allogeneic HSCT recipient or a stem cell or donor lymphocyte infusion donor (not recorded which). It is not recorded whose cells these are; they may come from a transplant donor. What was sequenced was blood, either unsorted or a sorted T cell fraction (not recorded which).

The CDR3, as DNA: TGCAGTGCTCACAGGCGCACTTCCTCCTACGAGCAGTACTTC. This translates into CSAHRRTSSYEQYF. The V call is TRBV20-1, the J call TRBJ2-7, with a tentative D call TRBD1 (5 bases). The CDR3 has 14 amino acids. V gave up 5 bases and J gave up 0 bases, with 14 bases separating them. Germline lookup yields CDR1 DFQATT and CDR2 SNEGSKA (reference sequence).